Each of the 17 T cell receptor beta chains below was sequenced from the same sample in a study of blood T cell dynamics during melanoma immunotherapy. Documented time point: pre-treatment baseline. Sequenced by immunoSEQ multiplex PCR; TCRdb stores in-frame clones only, minus some. The sample has about 14,000 clones, around 84% seen once. This sample comprised blood, obtained from a patient treated with checkpoint blockade. The receptors stem from a human donor with melanoma.

V usage is TRBV7-2 and J usage is TRBJ2-1, with 8 bases aligning to TRBD1. The CDR3 totals 13 residues. The germline CDR1 and CDR2 sequences are SGHTA and FQGNSA. V gave up 4 bases and J gave up 7 bases; unmatched junction bases: 3. CDR3 in DNA: TGTGCCAGCAGCTCCGGGACAGGTAATGAGCAGTTCTTC. This codes for CASSSGTGNEQFF. The entire variable domain, with the rest obtained from reference TRBV7-2 and TRBJ2-1, is as follows: GAGVSQSPSNKVTEKGKDVELRCDPISGHTALYWYRQSLGQGLEFLIYFQGNSAPDKSGLPSDRFSAERTGGSVSTLTIQRTQQEDSAVYLCASSSGTGNEQFFGPGTRLTVL.

This chain uses TRBV7-9 with TRBJ1-1, with 9 bases identical to TRBD1. This CDR3 spans 15 amino acids. V lost 5 bases and J lost 7; bases outside the gene matches: 11. CDR1 is SEHNR and CDR2 is FQNEAQ in the germline V gene (reference sequence). The CDR3 coding sequence is TGTGCCAGCAGCCCCTTTACAGGGGGCGGGGTTGAAGCTTTCTTT. Encoded protein: CASSPFTGGGVEAFF.

V and J are TRBV12-5 and TRBJ1-6; D uncertain. CDR3 length: 15 amino acids. The germline V gene has CDR1 LGHNT and CDR2 FRNRAP. Trimming took 0 bases from V and 8 from J, leaving 11 bases between them. CDR3 DNA: TGTGCTAGTGGTTTGGTAGGAGGGATCCATTCACCCCTCCACTTT. The encoded protein is CASGLVGGIHSPLHF.

The chain links TRBV9 to TRBJ1-1; 8 nucleotides line up with TRBD1. CDR3 length: 14 amino acids. The germline gives CDR1 SGDLS, CDR2 YYNGEE. Losses at the gene ends were 3 bases for V and 7 bases for J; bases not matched to a gene: 8. The CDR3 spells CASSAFDRGGEAFF. The CDR3 DNA reads TGTGCCAGCAGCGCGTTCGACAGGGGCGGTGAAGCTTTCTTT.

V and J are TRBV4-3 and TRBJ1-6; no clear D. CDR3 length equals 14 residues. Trimming took off 2 bases at V and 4 bases at J, with 6 bases between the two ends. Germline V CDR1 and CDR2: LGHNA, YSLEER. Here the CDR3 reads CASSQTQYNSPLHF. As DNA, the CDR3 is TGCGCCAGCAGCCAAACGCAATATAATTCACCCCTCCACTTT.

This clone has only one observation. This chain uses TRBV19 with TRBJ2-1; 12 positions agree with TRBD2. CDR3 size: 15 residues. V lost 7 bases, J lost 8 bases, and 9 bases stayed unmatched. Germline V gene sequence: CDR1 LNHDA, CDR2 SQIVND (reference sequence). The CDR3 loop reads CASKASGGDMDEQFF. CDR3 in DNA: TGTGCCAGTAAAGCTAGCGGGGGGGACATGGATGAGCAGTTCTTC.

The V and J genes are TRBV5-1 and TRBJ1-2; D gene ambiguous. The germline V gene has CDR1 SGHRS and CDR2 YFSETQ. CDR3 length equals 14 residues. V was pared by 1 base and J by 7 bases, with 14 bases between. For the CDR3, the DNA is TGCGCCAGCAGCTTGTCGGTCTCCGGGAGTGGCTACACCTTC. Translated, it gives CASSLSVSGSGYTF.

This chain connects TRBV5-8 to TRBJ2-2; TRBD1 matches 7 bases. V lost 0 bases, J lost 4 bases, and 3 bases stayed unmatched. CDR1 is SGHTS and CDR2 is YDEGEE in the germline V gene. The CDR3 contains 15 residues. CDR3: CASSLEGAGTGELFF. The CDR3 nucleotides are TGTGCCAGCAGCTTGGAGGGGGCCGGCACCGGGGAGCTGTTTTTT.

This chain joins TRBV11-1 and TRBJ2-3, with D possibly matching TRBD2 (7 bases). Trimming left V 5 bases short and J 1 base short, with 16 bases between. The CDR3 is 16 residues long. CDR1 is SGHAT, CDR2 FQDESV, per germline (reference sequence). This chain's CDR3 is CASSPQAGARTDTQYF. The CDR3 DNA follows: TGTGCCAGCAGCCCTCAGGCGGGGGCCCGCACAGATACGCAGTATTTT.

The chain has TRBV15 and TRBJ2-7, with no clear D. The CDR3 has 12 amino acids. The germline V gene encodes CDR1 LNHNV and CDR2 YYDKDF (reference sequence). The V gene lost 0 bases and the J gene lost 6 bases, with 6 bases spanning the gap. CDR3 in DNA: TGTGCCACCAGCAGAGATGCCGGCGAGCAGTACTTC. This codes for CATSRDAGEQYF.

This clone was seen only once. J is TRBJ1-1 and V is TRBV2; 7 nucleotides line up with TRBD1. Unmatched junction bases numbered 8, after V lost 6 bases and J lost 1 base. Per the germline V gene, CDR1 is SNHLY and CDR2 is FYNNEI. The CDR3 runs to 15 residues. CDR3 sequence: CASRSQTGRNTEAFF. The CDR3 nucleotides are TGTGCCAGCAGGAGCCAGACAGGGAGGAACACTGAAGCTTTCTTT.

This sequence joins TRBV7-9 and TRBJ1-2; D call uncertain. CDR3 length: 13 residues. CDR1 and CDR2 from the germline V gene are SEHNR and FQNEAQ (reference sequence). The V end lost 5 bases, the J end lost 4 bases, and 11 bases lay between the germline ends. The CDR3 nucleotides are TGTGCCAGCAGCCCCAACGACGGCTATGGCTACACCTTC. Its protein product is CASSPNDGYGYTF.

The chain recombines TRBV9 with TRBJ2-7, with 11 bases aligning to TRBD2. Germline V gene data show CDR1 as SGDLS and CDR2 as YYNGEE. J lost 3 bases, V lost 4 bases, and 6 bases had no gene match. The length of the CDR3 is 15 residues. This chain's CDR3 is CASSPGTSGLYEQYF. The CDR3 DNA reads as TGTGCCAGCAGCCCTGGGACTAGCGGCCTCTACGAGCAGTACTTC.

The gene calls are TRBV6-5 and TRBJ2-5; 10 bases fit TRBD1. The J call could be wrong; TRBJ2-7 is a better fit for the DNA end. This CDR3 comprises 15 residues. Germline assignment: CDR1 MNHEY and CDR2 SVGAGI. DNA of the CDR3: TGTGCCAGCAGTTCTGGACAGGGGGTGTCGGCCGAGCAGTACTTC. Amino acids: CASSSGQGVSAEQYF.

The chain combines TRBV7-6 with TRBJ2-1; 11 bases agree with TRBD2. Germline V gene sequence: CDR1 SGHVS, CDR2 FNYEAQ. Trimming at V came to 5 bases and at J to 3 bases, leaving 9 bases not matched to a gene. The length of the CDR3 is 17 residues. CDR3 loop: CASSTGDLAGGYNEQFF. The CDR3 DNA sequence: TGTGCCAGCAGCACGGGGGATCTAGCGGGGGGCTACAATGAGCAGTTCTTC.

The chain has TRBV7-9 and TRBJ1-2; D is uncertain. This CDR3 is 13 amino acids long. Germline V CDR1 and CDR2: SEHNR, FQNEAQ (reference sequence). Trimming removed 1 base from V and 2 bases from J, with 5 bases in between. In DNA form, the CDR3 reads TGTGCCAGCAGCTTAGAAGTAAACTATGGCTACACCTTC. It is translated as CASSLEVNYGYTF. The full variable domain, rest sourced from reference TRBV7-9 and TRBJ1-2, is DTGVSQNPRHKITKRGQNVTFRCDPISEHNRLYWYRQTLGQGPEFLTYFQNEAQLEKSRLLSDRFSAERPKGSFSTLEIQRTEQGDSAMYLCASSLEVNYGYTFGSGTRLTVV.

The chain is built from TRBV14 and TRBJ1-6, with 9 bases aligning to TRBD1. The V gene end was trimmed by 6 bases and the J gene end by 7 bases; junction bases not matched to a gene: 4. The CDR3 is 14 residues long. The germline V gene has CDR1 SGHDN and CDR2 FVKESK. In DNA, the CDR3 is TGTGCCAGCAGACGGACAGGGGACAATTCACCCCTCCACTTT. It yields the protein CASRRTGDNSPLHF.